This is a list of T cell receptor beta chains from one sample in a study of cytomegalovirus exposure and HLA in healthy donors. Clones were sequenced by immunoSEQ multiplex PCR, and TCRdb holds only the in-frame ones, with some missing. The table includes some 240,000 clones, about 93% detected once. Material for sequencing was PBMCs. The receptors come from a girl aged 2 to 10 in good health and CMV-seronegative. The CDR3 runs from the conserved cysteine through the conserved F or W. A D gene is named only where the DNA matches it firmly.

>.|TRBV27|TRBJ1-6
TGTGCCAGCAGTTTATGGGTAGGGAGGAATTCACCCCTCCACTTT
CASSLWVGRNSPLHF
>.|TRBV6-1|TRBJ2-7
TGTGCCAGCAGTTCCCGGGACTTTGAACGGTACGAGCAGTACTTC
CASSSRDFERYEQYF
>.|TRBV10-3|TRBJ2-1
TGTGCCACCGGGGTAGGGCTCACCTACAATGAGCAGTTCTTC
CATGVGLTYNEQFF
>.|TRBV4-1|TRBJ2-1
TGCGCCAGCAGCCAAGCAAAGGGGCAGGACAATGAGCAGTTCTTC
CASSQAKGQDNEQFF
>.|TRBV2|TRBJ1-1
TGTGCCAGCAGTTCAGGTGGCACTGAAGCTTTCTTT
CASSSGGTEAFF
>.|TRBV19|TRBJ1-1
TGTGCCAGTAGTATTGCGGGGGGATTTAACACTGAAGCTTTCTTT
CASSIAGGFNTEAFF
>.|TRBV5-1|TRBJ1-6
TGCGCCAGCAGCTTGGTTCCAGACTCCCTCCCCTCACCCCTCCACTTT
CASSLVPDSLPSPLHF
>TRBD2|TRBV9|TRBJ2-2
TGTGCCAGCAGCGTAGCCCCCTCGGGGGGAACGACCGGGGAGCTGTTTTTT
CASSVAPSGGTTGELFF
>TRBD2|TRBV13|TRBJ2-7
TGTGCCAGCACCCTCCGGGGGGGCCTGTACGAGCAGTACTTC
CASTLRGGLYEQYF
>TRBD1|TRBV5-8|TRBJ2-1
TGTGCCAGCAGCCCTAGGACAGGTAGTGCCGAGCAGTTCTTC
CASSPRTGSAEQFF
>TRBD1|TRBV19|TRBJ1-3
TGTGCCAGTAGTATAGCGGCAGGGGGTGGAAACACCATATATTTT
CASSIAAGGGNTIYF